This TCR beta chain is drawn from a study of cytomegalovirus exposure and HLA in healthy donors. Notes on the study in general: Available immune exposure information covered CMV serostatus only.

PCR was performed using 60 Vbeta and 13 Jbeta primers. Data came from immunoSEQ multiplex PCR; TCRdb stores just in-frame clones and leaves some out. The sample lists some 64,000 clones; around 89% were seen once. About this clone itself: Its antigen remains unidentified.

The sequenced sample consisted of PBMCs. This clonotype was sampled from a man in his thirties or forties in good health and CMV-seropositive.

The CDR3 sequence is CASSLMGQGYNEQFF. Here the CDR3 DNA reads TGTGCCAGCAGCTTAATGGGACAGGGCTACAATGAGCAGTTCTTC. The genes are TRBV7-3 and TRBJ2-1, with TRBD1 matching 9 bases. CDR3 size: 15 residues. The germline V gene encodes CDR1 SGHTA and CDR2 FQGTGA. The J segment lost 3 bases and the V segment lost 1 base, leaving 1 base of the junction unmatched.